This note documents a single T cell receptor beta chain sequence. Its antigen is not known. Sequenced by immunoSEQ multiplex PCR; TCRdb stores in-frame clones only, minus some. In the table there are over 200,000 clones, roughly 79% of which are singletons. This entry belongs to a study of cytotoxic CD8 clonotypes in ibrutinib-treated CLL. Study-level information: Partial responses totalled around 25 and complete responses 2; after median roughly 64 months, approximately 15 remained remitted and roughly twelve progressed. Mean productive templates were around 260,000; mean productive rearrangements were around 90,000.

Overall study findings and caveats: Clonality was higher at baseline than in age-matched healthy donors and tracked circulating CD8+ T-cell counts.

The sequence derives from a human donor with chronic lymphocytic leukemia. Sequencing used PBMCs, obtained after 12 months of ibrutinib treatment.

The DNA for the CDR3 is TGTGCCAGCTTTTGTCAGCCCCAGCATTTT. Its protein product is CASFCQPQHF. The V and J genes are TRBV6-5 and TRBJ1-5; no clear D gene. This CDR3 comprises 10 residues. Trimming took 8 bases from V and 6 from J, leaving 5 bases between them. CDR1 is MNHEY and CDR2 is SVGAGI in the germline V gene.